The clone carrying this T cell receptor beta chain was detected only a few times. The antigen is not known. This entry is derived from a study of blood T cells in healthy people across ages. Regarding the study as a whole: Aged donors had fewer naive CD4+ cells and lower diversity than long-lived donors.

PCR was performed a second time for about 6 to 12 cycles using a sample-barcoded 5' primer and a J-beta primer mix. A template-switch adaptor containing 12 random nucleotides labeled each cDNA molecule. TCRdb re-called the 5' RACE reads through MiXCR, storing one row per CDR3 protein. Of under 800,000 distinct CDR3 sequences in the sample, approximately 39% were seen once. V lost 5 bases and J lost 5; bases outside the gene matches: 20. The germline V gene encodes CDR1 SGHTA and CDR2 FQGTGA. The CDR3 length is 19 residues. Sequenced: blood. This clonotype originated in a woman aged 55 to 70 in good health. This chain joins TRBV7-3 and TRBJ2-1, with TRBD2 matching 8 bases. The CDR3 reads CASSVGGGPGAGVHNEQFF. CDR3 bases: TGTGCCAGCAGCGTAGGGGGGGGTCCCGGAGCGGGAGTTCACAATGAGCAGTTCTTC.